Presented here are 29 T cell receptor beta chains from one specimen sequenced in a study of OX40 agonist ivuxolimab in advanced cancers. Libraries were prepared through the immunoSEQ multiplex PCR assay. The table comes from immuneACCESS by way of TCRdb, which keeps in-frame sequences with V and J called. Part of the clones is missing from these tables; in studies checked, under half for an unresolved V gene and the rest for unknown reasons. The sample records about 43,000 clones, approximately 83% of which are singletons. The ten largest clones add up to 15% of the sample. Sequences were derived from CD4+ or CD8+ T cells sorted from blood, sampled in a trial of the OX40 agonist ivuxolimab. The receptors were gathered from an adult with an advanced solid tumor such as melanoma, head and neck, liver or kidney cancer.

The rearrangement joins TRBV28 to TRBJ1-1, with D possibly being TRBD1 (5 bases). The ends were cut back, 4 bases at V and 6 bases at J, with 15 bases in the middle. The germline gives CDR1 MDHEN, CDR2 SYDVKM. This CDR3 is 14 amino acids long. CDR3 amino acids: CASSSDSGIAEAFF. DNA of the CDR3: TGTGCCAGCAGTTCTGACAGCGGGATTGCTGAAGCTTTCTTT.

The V call is TRBV13, the J call TRBJ1-2; D is perhaps TRBD1 (6 bases). V lost 1 base, J lost 3 bases, and 9 bases lay in between. Germline CDR1 and CDR2: PRHDT and FYEKMQ (reference sequence). The CDR3 contains 14 residues. CDR3 DNA: TGTGCCAGCAGCTTAGCAGGGGTTGACTATGGCTACACCTTC. Amino acid sequence: CASSLAGVDYGYTF.

This clone was counted once. This chain joins TRBV6-1 and TRBJ2-7, with TRBD1 as a possible D gene (6 bases). CDR1 is MNHNS and CDR2 is SASEGT in the germline V gene. V was pared by 3 bases and J by 3 bases, with 15 bases between. The CDR3 runs to 15 residues. The CDR3 sequence: CASSEGGGQSYEQYV. The CDR3 DNA reads as TGTGCCAGCAGTGAGGGCGGAGGACAGAGCTACGAGCAGTACGTC.

This sequence joins TRBV4-2 and TRBJ1-2, with D hard to call. CDR1 LGHNA and CDR2 YNFKEQ come from the germline V gene. The CDR3 covers 14 residues. The V end lost 0 bases, the J end lost 3 bases, and 8 bases lay between the germline ends. In nucleotides, the CDR3 is TGTGCCAGCAGCCAAGATCGGGCCGACTATGGCTACACCTTC. This gives the protein CASSQDRADYGYTF.

There are a few counts of this clone. CDR3 DNA sequence: TGCGCCAGCAGCTCCGGGACAGGGTTCTATGGCTACACCTTC. Encoded protein: CASSSGTGFYGYTF. The chain employs TRBV4-1 and TRBJ1-2; 9 bases match TRBD1. Germline trimming cut 5 bases from V and 4 bases from J; bases unmatched to any gene: 5. CDR1 and CDR2 from the germline V gene are MGHRA and YSYEKL. The CDR3 sequence is 14 residues long.

As to this clone: In the same sample, other DNA sequences code for this CDR3. This rearrangement joins TRBV7-9 to TRBJ1-1, with 10 bases matching TRBD1. Germline loops: CDR1 SEHNR, CDR2 FQNEAQ (reference sequence). V was clipped by 4 bases and J by 4 bases; unmatched bases: 0. CDR3 size: 13 residues. The chain's CDR3 is CASSWTGGTEAFF. CDR3 DNA: TGTGCCAGCAGCTGGACAGGGGGCACTGAAGCTTTCTTT.

The chain joins TRBV19 to TRBJ1-2; the D is unclear. Germline V gene sequence: CDR1 LNHDA, CDR2 SQIVND (reference sequence). The CDR3 consists of 15 residues. Trimming took 5 bases from V and 4 from J, leaving 17 bases between them. The CDR3 coding sequence is TGTGCCAGTAGTCCCCGTCCCCCGCGGGGCTATGGCTACACCTTC. Translated, it gives CASSPRPPRGYGYTF.

The chain couples TRBV7-6 to TRBJ2-1, with 14 bases that match TRBD2. CDR1 SGHVS and CDR2 FNYEAQ come from the germline V gene. This CDR3 has 14 amino acids. V was pared by 5 bases and J by 13 bases, with 7 bases of the junction left unmatched. CDR3 sequence: CASSILTSGGEQFF. The CDR3, as DNA: TGTGCCAGCAGCATCCTGACTAGCGGGGGGGAACAGTTCTTC.

This chain links TRBV13 with TRBJ2-7; no reliable D call. Germline V gene lookup returns CDR1 PRHDT and CDR2 FYEKMQ (reference sequence). Trimming took off 5 bases at V and 0 bases at J, with 2 bases between the two ends. This CDR3 comprises 11 residues. The CDR3 loop reads CASSASYEQYF. In nucleotides, the CDR3 is TGTGCCAGCAGCGCCTCCTACGAGCAGTACTTC.

The J gene is TRBJ1-6, the V gene TRBV28; D might be TRBD1 (5 bases). This CDR3 has 16 amino acids. CDR1 is MDHEN and CDR2 is SYDVKM in the germline V gene. V lost 6 bases to trimming and J lost 8 bases, with 20 bases between them. The CDR3 DNA is TGTGCCAGCAGCCGGATCGGGGCCGGACCTGATTCACCCCTCCACTTT. It codes for CASSRIGAGPDSPLHF. Looking up the rest from reference TRBV28 and TRBJ1-6 gives the full variable domain: DVKVTQSSRYLVKRTGEKVFLECVQDMDHENMFWYRQDPGLGLRLIYFSYDVKMKEKGDIPEGYSVSREKKERFSLILESASTNQTSMYLCASSRIGAGPDSPLHFGNGTRLTVT.

The V call is TRBV5-8, the J call TRBJ2-2; no definite D call. The germline V gene encodes CDR1 SGHTS and CDR2 YDEGEE. There are 10 residues in the CDR3. Deletions cut 9 bases from V and 5 bases from J, with 5 bases between. DNA of the CDR3: TGTGCCATCCCGACCGGGGAGCTGTTTTTT. Its protein product is CAIPTGELFF.

The rearrangement links TRBV4-1 to TRBJ1-1, with TRBD1 identical over 12 bases. This CDR3 has 15 residues. J gave up 5 bases and V 5 bases, and 6 bases lay outside the gene matches. The germline V gene has CDR1 MGHRA and CDR2 YSYEKL. CDR3 loop: CASSDRDRGRTEAFF. In DNA, the CDR3 is TGCGCCAGCAGCGACCGGGACAGGGGGCGAACTGAAGCTTTCTTT.

V usage is TRBV29-1 and J usage is TRBJ2-2, with D uncertain. This CDR3 is built from 14 residues. Germline V lookup: CDR1 SQVTM, CDR2 ANQGSEA. Trimming stripped 4 bases from V and 2 bases from J, with 11 bases between. The DNA for the CDR3 is TGCAGCGTTGTCATGCGAAGTAACACCGGGGAGCTGTTTTTT. Its translation: CSVVMRSNTGELFF.

The chain links TRBV2 to TRBJ1-1; unclear D gene. V was trimmed by 4 bases and J by 3 bases, leaving 9 bases between them. This CDR3 region has 13 residues. Germline CDR1 reads SNHLY; CDR2 reads FYNNEI. As DNA, the CDR3 is TGTGCCAGCAGTGGGTTCCAGTACACTGAAGCTTTCTTT. Translation: CASSGFQYTEAFF.

The V and J genes are TRBV15 and TRBJ1-2, with D possibly being TRBD1 (6 bases). V lost 1 base to trimming and J lost 8 bases, with 11 bases between them. CDR1 is LNHNV and CDR2 is YYDKDF in the germline V gene (reference sequence). The CDR3 has 13 residues. DNA for the CDR3: TGTGCCACCAGCAGAGGGGGAGGGACAGGCTACACCTTC. It translates to CATSRGGGTGYTF.

This chain connects TRBV7-3 to TRBJ2-7, with 7 nucleotides matching TRBD2. The ends lost 2 bases at V and 6 bases at J; junction bases unmatched: 4. Looked up from germline, CDR1 is SGHTA and CDR2 is FQGTGA. The CDR3 length is 13 residues. The CDR3 reads CASSLLGGAEQYF. CDR3 DNA sequence: TGTGCCAGCAGCTTATTGGGAGGGGCCGAGCAGTACTTC. Together with reference TRBV7-3 and TRBJ2-7, the CDR3 gives the full variable domain: GAGVSQTPSNKVTEKGKYVELRCDPISGHTALYWYRQSLGQGPEFLIYFQGTGAADDSGLPNDRFFAVRPEGSVSTLKIQRTERGDSAVYLCASSLLGGAEQYFGPGTRLTVT.

This chain connects TRBV4-3 to TRBJ2-5; 8 bases line up with TRBD1. The CDR3 is made up of 14 amino acids. The trim removed 4 bases at V and 6 bases at J, leaving 7 bases unmatched. Germline V gene data show CDR1 as LGHNA and CDR2 as YSLEER. CDR3 sequence reads: CASSLGQGSKTQYF. In DNA form, the CDR3 reads TGCGCCAGCAGCCTAGGACAGGGTTCAAAGACCCAGTACTTC.

The CDR3 DNA is TGTGCCAGCAGCCGTATAAGGGGACTAGCGGGAGCGGACGAGCAGTACTTC. Its protein product is CASSRIRGLAGADEQYF. The V and J genes are TRBV5-4 and TRBJ2-7, with 14 nucleotides matching TRBD2. This CDR3 is built from 17 residues. V lost 4 bases, J lost 5 bases, and 11 bases stayed unmatched. Per germline, CDR1 SGHNT and CDR2 YYREEE (reference sequence). The complete variable domain, with remaining parts taken from reference TRBV5-4 and TRBJ2-7, reads ETGVTQSPTHLIKTRGQQVTLRCSSQSGHNTVSWYQQALGQGPQFIFQYYREEENGRGNFPPRFSGLQFPNYSSELNVNALELDDSALYLCASSRIRGLAGADEQYFGPGTRLTVT.

This sequence joins TRBV19 and TRBJ1-1; TRBD1 might be the D (5 bases). Germline CDR1 LNHDA, CDR2 SQIVND (reference sequence). Trimming took 4 bases from V and 3 from J, leaving 9 bases between them. This CDR3 region has 13 residues. CDR3 protein: CASSTGGYTEAFF. The CDR3 region has the DNA TGTGCCAGTAGTACCGGGGGGTACACTGAAGCTTTCTTT.

The V gene is TRBV19, the J gene TRBJ2-1; the D gene is possibly TRBD1 (6 bases). This CDR3 spans 13 amino acids. The V gene's germline CDR1 is LNHDA and CDR2 SQIVND (reference sequence). The V end lost 3 bases, the J end lost 12 bases, and 15 bases lay between the germline ends. The CDR3 is CASSIGRLTGQFF. CDR3 DNA sequence: TGTGCCAGTAGTATTGGCCGGTTGACAGGGCAGTTCTTC. The whole variable domain, remainder taken from reference TRBV19 and TRBJ2-1, is DGGITQSPKYLFRKEGQNVTLSCEQNLNHDAMYWYRQDPGQGLRLIYYSQIVNDFQKGDIAEGYSVSREKKESFPLTVTSAQKNPTAFYLCASSIGRLTGQFFGPGTRLTVL.

The gene calls are TRBV28 and TRBJ2-1; TRBD1 matches at 8 bases. J lost 6 bases, V lost 5 bases, and 12 bases had no gene match. CDR1 and CDR2 from the germline V gene are MDHEN and SYDVKM. The CDR3 loop spans 16 amino acids. The CDR3 loop reads CASSPLTGEKGNEQFF. The CDR3, as DNA: TGTGCCAGCAGTCCCCTGACAGGGGAGAAGGGCAATGAGCAGTTCTTC.

The gene calls are TRBV13 and TRBJ2-1; D possibly corresponds to TRBD2 (6 bases). CDR1 is PRHDT and CDR2 is FYEKMQ in the germline V gene (reference sequence). This CDR3 region has 16 residues. Trimming pared 5 bases from V and 10 bases from J, leaving 24 bases between. CDR3 DNA sequence: TGTGCCAGCAGCCCAGCAGGGACTCTCGGGGAAGGGGAGCAGTTCTTC. Its protein is CASSPAGTLGEGEQFF. Full variable domain (missing parts from reference TRBV13 and TRBJ2-1): AAGVIQSPRHLIKEKRETATLKCYPIPRHDTVYWYQQGPGQDPQFLISFYEKMQSDKGSIPDRFSAQQFSDYHSELNMSSLELGDSALYFCASSPAGTLGEGEQFFGPGTRLTVL.

This sequence joins TRBV14 and TRBJ2-2; 7 bases map to TRBD1. With V trimmed by 5 bases and J by 12 bases, 6 bases remained unmatched. The CDR3 has 12 amino acids. Germline loops: CDR1 SGHDN, CDR2 FVKESK. The CDR3 DNA sequence: TGTGCCAGCAGCGCACAGGGGAAGAAGCTGTTTTTT. Encoded protein: CASSAQGKKLFF.

The rearrangement uses TRBV5-1 and TRBJ1-2, with a weak D call TRBD1 (5 bases). V was cut by 2 bases and J by 8 bases, with 13 bases left in between. Germline V gene data show CDR1 as SGHRS and CDR2 as YFSETQ. The length of the CDR3 is 13 residues. The CDR3: CASSFRVGVGYTF. The CDR3 region has the DNA TGCGCCAGCAGCTTTCGGGTAGGGGTCGGCTACACCTTC. The full variable domain, with the rest looked up from reference TRBV5-1 and TRBJ1-2, is KAGVTQTPRYLIKTRGQQVTLSCSPISGHRSVSWYQQTPGQGLQFLFEYFSETQRNKGNFPGRFSGRQFSNSRSEMNVSTLELGDSALYLCASSFRVGVGYTFGSGTRLTVV.

V and J are TRBV29-1 and TRBJ1-2; TRBD1 agrees at 7 bases. CDR1 is SQVTM and CDR2 is ANQGSEA in the germline V gene. The CDR3 covers 12 residues. Unmatched junction bases numbered 4, after V lost 3 bases and J lost 6 bases. In DNA, the CDR3 is TGCAGCGTTGACGACAGGGTGAATGGCTACACCTTC. This codes for CSVDDRVNGYTF.

Here the CDR3 DNA reads TGTGCCAGCAGGGCCGGGCCGTACCAAGAGACCCAGTACTTC. Protein: CASRAGPYQETQYF. V gene TRBV6-1 combines with J gene TRBJ2-5; no clear D gene. Germline CDR1 is MNHNS and CDR2 is SASEGT. This CDR3 comprises 14 residues. V was trimmed by 6 bases and J by 0 bases, leaving 11 bases between them.

This clone was observed a handful of times. V gene TRBV7-9 combines with J gene TRBJ1-1; possible D gene TRBD1, 5 bases. Per germline, CDR1 SEHNR and CDR2 FQNEAQ (reference sequence). CDR3 length: 14 residues. The V end lost 3 bases, the J end lost 3 bases, and 11 bases lay between the germline ends. Here the CDR3 DNA reads TGTGCCAGCAGCTTGGGTCAGGGACACACTGAAGCTTTCTTT. Protein sequence: CASSLGQGHTEAFF.

This sequence joins TRBV7-9 and TRBJ2-7, with TRBD2 as a possible D gene (5 bases). The V end lost 5 bases, the J end lost 11 bases, and 19 bases lay between the germline ends. This CDR3 has 13 residues. CDR1 is SEHNR, CDR2 FQNEAQ, per germline (reference sequence). CDR3 sequence reads: CASSPRGQAEEYV. The CDR3 DNA reads TGTGCCAGCAGCCCACGAGGGCAAGCTGAGGAGTACGTC.

The rearrangement joins TRBV28 to TRBJ2-5, with 7 bases identical to TRBD1. The CDR3 is 16 amino acids. Germline V gene data show CDR1 as MDHEN and CDR2 as SYDVKM. Losses at the gene ends were 3 bases for V and 5 bases for J; bases not matched to a gene: 12. CDR3 sequence: CASSFAPRTGRETQYF. CDR3 in DNA: TGTGCCAGCAGTTTTGCCCCTCGGACAGGCAGGGAGACCCAGTACTTC.